One and the same sample provided the 2 T cell receptor beta chains below, sequenced in a study of control samples from healthy donors and cancer patients. Sequenced by immunoSEQ multiplex PCR; TCRdb stores in-frame clones only, minus some. The sample consists of approximately 160,000 clones, 85% to 95% of them appearing once. The material sequenced was blood. All receptors come from a woman between 18 and 30 years old in good health.

The gene calls are TRBV3-1 (or the pseudogene TRBV3-2) and TRBJ1-3, with D possibly TRBD1 on 6 matching bases. The CDR3 spans 16 residues. Between the trimmed V and J ends, which lost 4 bases and 1 base, there was a span of 14 bases. Per germline, CDR1 LGHDT and CDR2 YNNKEL (reference sequence). In DNA form, the CDR3 reads TGTGCCAGCAGCCCCTGGGGGCAGGGATCTGGAAACACCATATATTTT. Translated, it gives CASSPWGQGSGNTIYF.

This chain joins TRBV12-3 or TRBV12-4 and TRBJ1-2; D gene ambiguous. The CDR3 runs 12 residues. Trimming removed 3 bases at V and 8 bases at J, with 10 bases between. The CDR3: CASSFFSDGYTF. The CDR3, as DNA: TGTGCCAGCAGTTTCTTCTCGGACGGCTACACCTTC.